This T cell receptor beta chain stems from a study of blood T cell repertoires in COVID-19. Across the study: Acute-phase and convalescent COVID-19 samples originated in the United States, Italy and Spain. T cells, B-cell-depleted T cells, or PBMCs supplied cDNA or gDNA.

Losses at the gene ends were 5 bases for V and 5 bases for J; bases not matched to a gene: 3. The CDR3 runs 13 residues. In the original processing: Amplification from reference gene primers served as the basis for estimated nucleated cell counts. The table came from immunoSEQ multiplex PCR; TCRdb's copy has only in-frame clones and leaves some out. For V, J and clone size, that table is used; D and trimming come from the DNA. Of some 120,000 clones detected, over 85% appear once; the ten largest clones hold over 3.5%. The V gene is TRBV12-3 or TRBV12-4, the J gene TRBJ2-1; TRBD2 matches 7 bases. Sequences were obtained from peripheral blood. The receptor was derived from a man between 45 and 60 years old with active COVID-19. CDR3 in DNA: TGTGCCAGCAGTAAGCGGGGAAACAATGAGCAGTTCTTC. Its translation: CASSKRGNNEQFF.